These T cell receptor beta chains were read from a single sample in a study of blood T cell repertoires in COVID-19. Using immunoSEQ multiplex PCR, the repertoire was profiled, and TCRdb retains in-frame clones only, with some absent. Counted here are approximately 170,000 clones, 75% to 90% occurring once; the ten biggest clones make up more than 7.5%. The sequenced material came from peripheral blood. These receptors were collected from a woman aged 70-85 years with COVID-19, enrolled during active disease. Both conserved end residues are part of each CDR3.

V,J,CDR3
TRBV7-8,TRBJ1-3,CASSLVDSSGNTIYF
TRBV24-1,TRBJ2-7,CATSDSTKWHEQYF
TRBV28,TRBJ2-7,CASSTLIAGVSYEQYF
TRBV9,TRBJ2-5,CASSAGLAGRQETQYF
TRBV11-3,TRBJ2-5,CASSLSGGTQYF
TRBV5-1,TRBJ2-2,CASSPQGVNTGELFF
TRBV3-1/TRBV3-2,TRBJ2-5,CASSQDRTWTSETQETQYF
TRBV5-6,TRBJ1-4,CASSLVGSGQGNEKLFF
TRBV29-1,TRBJ2-4,CSASAKNIQYF
TRBV7-2,TRBJ2-7,CASSARQDSYEQYF
TRBV6-6,TRBJ2-7,CASSPTGSSYEQYF
TRBV28,TRBJ2-3,CASWGTGGPDTQYF